This T cell receptor (beta chain) was captured in a study of T cell clones after liver transplantation. Some clones are missing from TCRdb's copy, which holds only in-frame ones; the method was immunoSEQ multiplex PCR. The sample consists of roughly 100,000 clones, around 84% of them appearing once. Looked up from germline, CDR1 is LNHDA and CDR2 is SQIVND (reference sequence). Trimming took off 5 bases at V and 5 bases at J, with 13 bases between the two ends. This CDR3 region has 14 residues. Sequencing used CD4+ T cells from blood, obtained approximately 50 months after liver transplant. The source of this sequence is a human patient who received a liver transplant. Some T cells may be the graft donor's. The rearrangement uses TRBV19 and TRBJ1-5; TRBD1 is a possible D gene (5 bases). The CDR3 region has the DNA TGTGCCAGTAGTTCCCGACAGACCTATCAGCCCCAGCATTTT. Translated: CASSSRQTYQPQHF.